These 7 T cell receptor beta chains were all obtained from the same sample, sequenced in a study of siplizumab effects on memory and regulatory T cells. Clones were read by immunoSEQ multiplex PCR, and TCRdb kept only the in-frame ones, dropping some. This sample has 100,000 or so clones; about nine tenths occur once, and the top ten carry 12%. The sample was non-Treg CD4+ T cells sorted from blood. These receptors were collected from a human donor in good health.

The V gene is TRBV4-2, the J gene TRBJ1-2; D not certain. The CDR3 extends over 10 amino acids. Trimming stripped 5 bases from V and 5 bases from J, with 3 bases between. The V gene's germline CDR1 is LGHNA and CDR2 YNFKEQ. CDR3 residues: CASSSYGYTF. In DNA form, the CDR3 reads TGTGCCAGCAGCTCGTATGGCTACACCTTC.

CDR3 nucleotides: TGCGCCAGCAGCTTGCCGCAGGGGACAGGGCAAGAGACCCAGTACTTC. Its protein product is CASSLPQGTGQETQYF. The V gene is TRBV5-1, the J gene TRBJ2-5; the match to TRBD1 covers 9 bases. Germline CDR1 and CDR2: SGHRS and YFSETQ. Losses at the gene ends were 1 base for V and 2 bases for J; bases not matched to a gene: 6. The CDR3 has 16 amino acids.

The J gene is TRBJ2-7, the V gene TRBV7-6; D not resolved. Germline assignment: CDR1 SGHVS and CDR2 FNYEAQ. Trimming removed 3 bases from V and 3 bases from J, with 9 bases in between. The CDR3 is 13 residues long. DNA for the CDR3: TGTGCCAGCAGCTTGAGTGGGGACTACGAGCAGTACTTC. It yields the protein CASSLSGDYEQYF.

The CDR3 nucleotides are TGTGCCAGCCGGGAGGTCGGTGTGAATGAGCAGTTCTTC. Protein: CASREVGVNEQFF. The chain has TRBV6-1 and TRBJ2-1; 7 positions agree with TRBD2. The CDR3 sequence is 13 residues long. In germline, CDR1 is MNHNS, CDR2 SASEGT. Trimming took 8 bases from V and 7 from J; bases not matched to a gene: 8.

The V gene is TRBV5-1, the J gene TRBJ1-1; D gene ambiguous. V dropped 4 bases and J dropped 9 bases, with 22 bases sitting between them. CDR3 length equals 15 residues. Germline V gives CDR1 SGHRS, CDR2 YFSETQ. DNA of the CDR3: TGCGCCAGCAGCCCCTCGACGGGAACGGCAACTAAAGCTTTCTTT. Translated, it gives CASSPSTGTATKAFF.

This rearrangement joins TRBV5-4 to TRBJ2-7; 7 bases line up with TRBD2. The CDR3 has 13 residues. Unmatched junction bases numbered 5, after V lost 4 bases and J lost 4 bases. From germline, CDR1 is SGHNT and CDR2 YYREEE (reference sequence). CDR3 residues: CASSRLADYEQYF. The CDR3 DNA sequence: TGTGCCAGCAGCCGGCTAGCGGATTACGAGCAGTACTTC.

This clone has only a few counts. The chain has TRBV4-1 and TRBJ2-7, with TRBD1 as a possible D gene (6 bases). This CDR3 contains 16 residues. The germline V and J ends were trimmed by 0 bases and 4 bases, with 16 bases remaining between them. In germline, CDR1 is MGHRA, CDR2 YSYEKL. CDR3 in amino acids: CASSQEKRGRRYEQYF. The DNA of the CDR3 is TGCGCCAGCAGCCAAGAGAAGAGGGGGAGAAGGTACGAGCAGTACTTC.